The 12 T cell receptor beta chains below come from one sample, sequenced in a study of T-cell reconstitution after alpha-beta-depleted transplantation in children. Unique molecular identifiers were used to barcode this TCRbeta library. TCRdb fed the PCR reads into MiXCR, producing one record per CDR3 protein. Of fewer than 350,000 distinct CDR3 sequences in the sample, 10% are singletons; the top ten hold 7.5%. The input for sequencing was PBMCs, taken before TCRalphabeta/CD19-depleted stem cell transplant. The source of these receptors is a boy younger than two with acute myeloid leukemia, due to receive a stem cell transplant.

This clonotype was found many times. The chain couples TRBV7-2 to TRBJ2-3; unclear D gene. In germline, CDR1 is SGHTA, CDR2 FQGNSA. V was pared by 5 bases and J by 3 bases, with 9 bases between. The CDR3 spans 13 residues. This CDR3 is CASSPWGTDTQYF. CDR3 nucleotides: TGTGCCAGCAGCCCTTGGGGTACAGATACGCAGTATTTT.

This clonotype showed up just a few times. The CDR3 is CASSPQIGLSTDTQYF. The DNA of the CDR3 is TGTGCCAGCAGCCCTCAAATTGGGCTTAGCACAGATACGCAGTATTTT. The chain has TRBV9 and TRBJ2-3; D not certain. The CDR3 loop spans 16 amino acids. The germline V gene encodes CDR1 SGDLS and CDR2 YYNGEE. V was clipped by 4 bases and J by 0 bases, with 15 bases between them.

This clonotype was detected many times. The rearrangement uses TRBV29-1 and TRBJ2-7; TRBD2 matches at 8 bases. Germline trimming cut 6 bases from V and 3 bases from J; bases unmatched to any gene: 13. Germline V lookup: CDR1 SQVTM, CDR2 ANQGSEA. The CDR3 runs 15 residues. The CDR3 DNA reads TGCAGCGTGCTAGGCCGGGAGGGATCGTTCTACGAGCAGTACTTC. Protein product: CSVLGREGSFYEQYF.

This clonotype was seen many times. The chain carries TRBV28 and TRBJ2-1; TRBD1 matches 10 bases. This CDR3 is built from 15 residues. Trimming cost V 6 bases and J 7 bases; bases outside gene matches: 9. The germline V gene encodes CDR1 MDHEN and CDR2 SYDVKM. Written as DNA, the CDR3 is TGTGCCAGCAGCCCCCGACAGGGGGCGAGGAATGAGCAGTTCTTC. Amino acid sequence: CASSPRQGARNEQFF.

This clonotype was detected ten times or more. V gene TRBV4-2 combines with J gene TRBJ2-1; TRBD1 matches 10 bases. J lost 9 bases, V lost 1 base, and 6 bases had no gene match. The CDR3 totals 15 residues. Germline CDR1 and CDR2: LGHNA and YNFKEQ. CDR3 in amino acids: CASSQVRTGGGEQFF. As DNA, the CDR3 is TGTGCCAGCAGCCAAGTAAGGACAGGGGGGGGTGAGCAGTTCTTC.

The chain joins TRBV7-3 to TRBJ2-1, with a weak D call TRBD1 (6 bases). V lost 5 bases and J lost 4, with 12 bases in between. Per the germline V gene, CDR1 is SGHTA and CDR2 is FQGTGA. This CDR3 region has 14 residues. Here the CDR3 DNA reads TGTGCCAGCAGCCCCACAGGGTTTTACAATGAGCAGTTCTTC. This gives the protein CASSPTGFYNEQFF.

This clonotype was observed many times. The chain is built from TRBV28 and TRBJ2-3; 9 bases match TRBD2. Germline CDR1 is MDHEN and CDR2 is SYDVKM. V lost 3 bases and J lost 1; bases outside the gene matches: 2. The CDR3 contains 15 residues. CDR3 bases: TGTGCCAGCAGTTTTGCGGGAGGGGGCACAGATACGCAGTATTTT. This gives the protein CASSFAGGGTDTQYF.

A word on this clonotype: Just one base apart from a much larger clone, this may be a read error. The V call is TRBV6-5, the J call TRBJ1-1, with 7 bases matching TRBD1. CDR1 is MNHEY, CDR2 SVGAGI, per germline. The CDR3 runs 14 residues. The CDR3 is CASSYTDRVTKAFF. As DNA, the CDR3 is TGTGCCAGCAGTTACACTGACAGGGTCACTAAAGCTTTCTTT.

This clonotype was found many times. This chain uses TRBV2 with TRBJ2-1, with D tentatively TRBD2 (6 bases). V lost 5 bases and J lost 3, with 17 bases in between. Germline V gene lookup returns CDR1 SNHLY and CDR2 FYNNEI. There are 16 residues in the CDR3. CDR3 bases: TGTGCCAGCAGTTCTCTTAGCGGCACGCTCTACAATGAGCAGTTCTTC. Translating gives CASSSLSGTLYNEQFF.

This clonotype has more than one count but fewer than ten. The chain joins TRBV25-1 to TRBJ1-2; D is ambiguous. V was trimmed by 1 base and J by 8 bases, leaving 11 bases between them. Germline lookup yields CDR1 MGHDK and CDR2 SYGVNS. CDR3 length: 13 amino acids. The CDR3 nucleotides read TGTGCCAGCAGTGAATGGGAGGGCGTCGGCTACACCTTC. It codes for CASSEWEGVGYTF.

This clonotype was picked up a small number of times. Lacking the conserved final phenylalanine or tryptophan, this CDR3 likely reflects a read error. The limits of the CDR3 on the DNA are not certain, so only TCRdb's listed CDR3 is given. This chain uses TRBV5-4 with TRBJ2-4; the table calls TRBD2, which could not be checked here. The CDR3 is made up of 13 amino acids, end residues included. Germline V gene data show CDR1 as SGHNT and CDR2 as YYREEE (reference sequence). The CDR3 loop is CASSKGTSGLESY.

In its sample, this clonotype was seen many times. The chain carries TRBV10-3 and TRBJ1-1; perhaps TRBD1 as D (6 bases). Germline CDR1 reads ENHRY; CDR2 reads SYGVKD. The CDR3 is made up of 14 amino acids. Trimming took off 10 bases at V and 0 bases at J, with 15 bases between the two ends. CDR3 loop: CATECGGLNTEAFF. Here the CDR3 DNA reads TGTGCCACTGAGTGCGGGGGGCTGAACACTGAAGCTTTCTTT.